Described below is a single TCR beta chain sequence and its context. Its antigen is as yet unknown. These data originate in a study of OX40 agonist ivuxolimab in advanced cancers. The wider study: Patients were treated with intravenous ivuxolimab, dosed at 0.01 to 10 mg/kg and infused every 2 weeks. General study results and limits: At 0.1-3.0 mg/kg, partial responders had clonal expansion among the lowest observed. The mean number of expanded clones was higher in CD8+ T cells than in CD4+. At 0.1 to 3.0 mg/kg and by week 6, clonal expansion occurred in CD4+ and CD8+ blood T cells.

Sequencing was performed with immunoSEQ multiplex PCR; in TCRdb, only in-frame clones are kept and a portion is missing. The top ten hold 0.58% of the sample, which has approximately 43,000 clones, more than 80% seen once. Source: CD4+ or CD8+ T cells sorted from blood, taken in a trial of the OX40 agonist ivuxolimab. The sequence was obtained from an adult with an advanced solid tumor such as melanoma, head and neck, liver or kidney cancer.

This CDR3 reads CASSLGAGANYEQYF. For the CDR3, the DNA is TGTGCCAGCAGCTTAGGGGCTGGAGCCAACTACGAGCAGTACTTC. This chain links TRBV7-3 with TRBJ2-7, with a tentative D call TRBD1 (5 bases). V dropped 2 bases and J dropped 3 bases, with 14 bases sitting between them. Germline V gene data show CDR1 as SGHTA and CDR2 as FQGTGA. The CDR3 is made up of 15 amino acids.